The 18 T cell receptor beta chains below all came from one sample that was sequenced in a study of T-cell memory formation after mild COVID-19. TCRdb reprocessed the 5' RACE reads via MiXCR and lists one record per CDR3 protein. The sample lists 450,000 to 700,000 distinct CDR3 sequences, about a sixth occurring once. The sample taken for sequencing was PBMCs or a T cell subset sorted from them (not recorded which). Receptor source: an adult woman who had mild COVID-19 (a few samples of this study predate the infection). Cell type and time point are not known.

This clonotype has more than one count but fewer than ten. V gene TRBV11-3 combines with J gene TRBJ2-2; 10 bases agree with TRBD1. The length of the CDR3 is 18 residues. Per the germline V gene, CDR1 is SGHNT and CDR2 is YENEEA. The ends lost 5 bases at V and 3 bases at J; junction bases unmatched: 12. CDR3 DNA: TGTGCCAGCAGCCTCCGGCGGGGGACAGGGGCGTACACCGGGGAGCTGTTTTTT. This translates into CASSLRRGTGAYTGELFF.

CDR3 residues: CASSQEDREDEQFF. DNA of the CDR3: TGTGCCAGCAGCCAAGAGGACAGGGAGGATGAGCAGTTCTTC. This sequence joins TRBV14 and TRBJ2-1; 8 nucleotides align to TRBD1. Trimming took 0 bases from V and 8 from J; bases not matched to a gene: 3. Germline V gene data show CDR1 as SGHDN and CDR2 as FVKESK. CDR3 length: 14 residues.

This sequence joins TRBV19 and TRBJ1-1; D gene unclear. V dropped 3 bases and J dropped 2 bases, with 13 bases sitting between them. CDR3 length equals 15 residues. Germline V gene sequence: CDR1 LNHDA, CDR2 SQIVND (reference sequence). The CDR3 loop is CASSIPAGYNTEAFF. CDR3 DNA sequence: TGTGCCAGTAGTATTCCAGCAGGTTATAACACTGAAGCTTTCTTT.

In its sample, this clonotype was seen a few times. V usage is TRBV12-3 or TRBV12-4 and J usage is TRBJ1-2; D is unresolved. The CDR3 is 12 amino acids. V gave up 6 bases and J gave up 2 bases, with 7 bases separating them. CDR3 sequence (DNA): TGTGCCAGCAGAAACTTGAACTATGGCTACACCTTC. Translated: CASRNLNYGYTF.

This clonotype has only a few counts. The chain links TRBV30 to TRBJ2-5, with 7 bases that match TRBD2. Trimming cost V 2 bases and J 4 bases; bases outside gene matches: 1. The CDR3 has 12 residues. Looked up from germline, CDR1 is GTSNPN and CDR2 is SVGIG (reference sequence). The DNA for the CDR3 is TGTGCCTGGAGTTGGGGGGGAGAGACCCAGTACTTC. Its translation: CAWSWGGETQYF.

The chain joins TRBV7-2 to TRBJ2-3; 8 nucleotides match TRBD1. V shed 1 base and J 2 bases; nucleotides not matched to a gene: 5. CDR1 and CDR2 (germline): SGHTA, FQGNSA. This CDR3 has 16 residues. The CDR3 nucleotides read TGTGCCAGCAGCTTAGAGACAGGGGCGGTCACAGATACGCAGTATTTT. Residues: CASSLETGAVTDTQYF.

V usage is TRBV12-3 or TRBV12-4 and J usage is TRBJ2-2; 11 nucleotides match TRBD2. V trimming: 2 bases; J trimming: 1 base; junction bases outside the gene matches: 9. This CDR3 is 19 amino acids long. This CDR3 reads CASSLKVAGGFKNTGELFF. The CDR3 DNA sequence: TGTGCCAGCAGTTTAAAAGTAGCGGGGGGGTTCAAGAACACCGGGGAGCTGTTTTTT.

This clonotype was seen only once. The chain joins TRBV7-2 to TRBJ1-1; D might be TRBD1 (5 bases). The CDR3 extends over 15 amino acids. Germline V gene lookup returns CDR1 SGHTA and CDR2 FQGNSA. The V gene lost 5 bases and the J gene lost 4 bases, with 17 bases spanning the gap. CDR3 in DNA: TGTGCCAGCAGCCAGCGGGGGGGAATGAGCACTGAAGCTTTCTTT. It is translated as CASSQRGGMSTEAFF.

There are a few counts of this clonotype. The chain carries TRBV6-5 and TRBJ2-1; D perhaps matches TRBD1 (7 bases). The CDR3 length is 13 residues. Trimming shortened V by 3 bases and J by 9 bases, and 12 bases separated the two germline ends. Looked up from germline, CDR1 is MNHEY and CDR2 is SVGAGI. The chain's CDR3 is CASSYAGGGEQFF. CDR3 coding DNA: TGTGCCAGCAGTTATGCAGGGGGAGGTGAGCAGTTCTTC.

This clonotype was detected only a few times. The V and J genes are TRBV24-1 and TRBJ2-1; a possible D gene is TRBD2 (5 bases). The CDR3 spans 13 residues. CDR1 and CDR2 from the germline V gene are KGHDR and SFDVKD. V shed 10 bases and J shed 8 bases, with 17 bases lying between them. The CDR3 is CATNRAGGDEQFF. DNA for the CDR3: TGTGCCACTAACCGGGCGGGTGGGGATGAGCAGTTCTTC.

This sequence joins TRBV6-5 and TRBJ1-2; a possible D gene is TRBD1 (6 bases). Germline V gene lookup returns CDR1 MNHEY and CDR2 SVGAGI. With 6 bases removed from V and 7 bases from J, the gap between germline ends came to 12 bases. This CDR3 has 12 amino acids. As DNA, the CDR3 is TGTGCCAGCAGGTCGGGGGGCCTTGGCTACACCTTC. It translates to CASRSGGLGYTF.

This clonotype was recorded many times. This sequence joins TRBV20-1 and TRBJ2-1; 8 bases agree with TRBD2. Germline CDR1 and CDR2: DFQATT and SNEGSKA (reference sequence). With 3 bases clipped from V and 3 bases from J, the junction kept 4 bases outside the gene matches. This CDR3 has 14 residues. This chain's CDR3 is CSASGGADYNEQFF. In DNA, the CDR3 is TGCAGTGCTAGCGGGGGGGCCGACTACAATGAGCAGTTCTTC.

This clonotype was found a few times. The gene calls are TRBV6-6 and TRBJ2-1, with 16 nucleotides matching TRBD2. V lost 5 bases and J lost 10; bases outside the gene matches: 5. The CDR3 loop spans 15 amino acids. Germline assignment: CDR1 MNHNY and CDR2 SVGAGI (reference sequence). Written as DNA, the CDR3 is TGTGCCAGCAGTCCGGGACTAGCGGGAGGGCGGGAGCAGTTCTTC. It encodes CASSPGLAGGREQFF.

The rearrangement uses TRBV5-1 and TRBJ2-3; tentative D call: TRBD2 (5 bases). Trimming shortened V by 4 bases and J by 0 bases, and 12 bases separated the two germline ends. The CDR3 runs to 15 residues. The V gene's germline CDR1 is SGHRS and CDR2 YFSETQ. The CDR3 reads CASSLRVASTDTQYF. CDR3 sequence (DNA): TGCGCCAGCAGCCTGCGGGTCGCTAGCACAGATACGCAGTATTTT. Supplemented by reference TRBV5-1 and TRBJ2-3, the full variable domain reads KAGVTQTPRYLIKTRGQQVTLSCSPISGHRSVSWYQQTPGQGLQFLFEYFSETQRNKGNFPGRFSGRQFSNSRSEMNVSTLELGDSALYLCASSLRVASTDTQYFGPGTRLTVL.

This chain joins TRBV18 and TRBJ2-3, with no clear D. Trimming pared 4 bases from V and 6 bases from J, leaving 11 bases between. This CDR3 has 13 residues. Germline CDR1 is KGHSH and CDR2 is LQKENI. This CDR3 is CASSRLSADTQYF. The CDR3 DNA sequence: TGTGCCAGCTCACGATTAAGTGCGGATACGCAGTATTTT.

This chain uses TRBV29-1 with TRBJ1-4; 9 bases map to TRBD1. The CDR3 sequence is 13 residues long. With V trimmed by 4 bases and J by 7 bases, 4 bases remained unmatched. The germline V gene has CDR1 SQVTM and CDR2 ANQGSEA. The CDR3 DNA follows: TGCAGCGTTGCGGGACAGGGCAGTGAAAAACTGTTTTTT. Translating gives CSVAGQGSEKLFF.

This chain uses TRBV19 with TRBJ1-1; D is unresolved. Deletions cut 0 bases from V and 6 bases from J, with 11 bases between. From germline, CDR1 is LNHDA and CDR2 SQIVND (reference sequence). The CDR3 is 14 amino acids. CDR3 nucleotide sequence: TGTGCCAGTAGTATAGATAGTGAGACATCTGAAGCTTTCTTT. Protein: CASSIDSETSEAFF. The full variable domain, completed using reference TRBV19 and TRBJ1-1, is DGGITQSPKYLFRKEGQNVTLSCEQNLNHDAMYWYRQDPGQGLRLIYYSQIVNDFQKGDIAEGYSVSREKKESFPLTVTSAQKNPTAFYLCASSIDSETSEAFFGQGTRLTVV.

This clonotype occurred a few times. V and J are TRBV7-2 and TRBJ2-1; D remains ambiguous. Trimming removed 8 bases from V and 4 bases from J, with 9 bases in between. Germline values: CDR1 SGHTA, CDR2 FQGNSA. This CDR3 region has 12 residues. In DNA form, the CDR3 reads TGTGCCAGCGCCGCCGTATACAATGAGCAGTTCTTC. Its protein is CASAAVYNEQFF.